This T cell receptor (beta chain) was obtained from a study of Graves' ophthalmopathy and Graves' hyperthyroidism. Amplification of the TCR beta CDR3 regions used RNA transcripts (as template). The authors performed first-round RT-PCR with HTBI primers and then a second-round multiplex PCR. Via MiXCR, TCRdb re-called the multiplex PCR reads, giving one row per CDR3 protein. The profile shows roughly 610,000 distinct CDR3 sequences, about a fifth of them singletons. The table lists this clonotype with a count of one. No antigen is known for it. Hyperthyroidism showing no ophthalmopathy within 18 months of follow-up was stable. General observations from the study: Ophthalmopathy versus stable hyperthyroidism: 13-signature model gave 87.88% sensitivity, 75% to 83% specificity. The model's ophthalmopathy progression predictions had more than 55% sensitivity and 72.22% specificity.

Sequenced: peripheral blood. The receptor comes from a woman between 18 and 30 years old with stable Graves' hyperthyroidism. Some clones in this sample may be carry-over from other donors' samples.

The CDR3 nucleotides are TGTGCCAGCAATCCTCCCATGGGGGCTGAGAACACTGAAGCTTTCTTT. Residues: CASNPPMGAENTEAFF. The gene calls are TRBV2 and TRBJ1-1; D is possibly TRBD1 (6 bases). The ends were cut back, 7 bases at V and 1 base at J, with 19 bases in the middle. The V gene's germline CDR1 is SNHLY and CDR2 FYNNEI. The CDR3 covers 16 residues. Supplemented by reference TRBV2 and TRBJ1-1, the full variable domain reads EPEVTQTPSHQVTQMGQEVILRCVPISNHLYFYWYRQILGQKVEFLVSFYNNEISEKSEIFDDQFSVERPDGSNFTLKIRSTKLEDSAMYFCASNPPMGAENTEAFFGQGTRLTVV.